The rows below give T cell receptor beta chains drawn from one sample of a study of OX40 agonist ivuxolimab in advanced cancers. Generated by immunoSEQ multiplex PCR, the TCRdb table keeps only in-frame clones and is missing some. The data contain roughly 70,000 clones, roughly 80% of them seen just once; the ten biggest clones take up approximately 1%. The input for sequencing was CD4+ or CD8+ T cells sorted from blood, taken in a trial of the OX40 agonist ivuxolimab. The origin of the receptors is an adult with an advanced solid tumor such as melanoma, head and neck, liver or kidney cancer. Each CDR3 is given with its conserved first and last residue. A D gene is named only where the DNA matches it firmly. For some rows the clone size is stated as once, few or many, or as a class when expanded; others skip it.

15	NA	TRBV5-1	TRBD1	TRBJ2-5	TGCGCCAGCAGCCCGACAGGGGTGGGCAAAGCGACCCAGTACTTC	CASSPTGVGKATQYF
14	few	TRBV4-2	NA	TRBJ2-7	TGTGCCAGCAGCCTTGAGCAGGCGCTGGGGGAGCAGTACTTC	CASSLEQALGEQYF
14	medium-sized	TRBV7-9	NA	TRBJ1-1	TGTGCCAGCAGCTTAGAGGGGACAAACACTGAAGCTTTCTTT	CASSLEGTNTEAFF
16	once	TRBV21-1	NA	TRBJ1-5	TGTGCCAGCAGTCCTCGTCGGGGCAGGGCAGGTCAGCCCCAGCATTTT	CASSPRRGRAGQPQHF
15	NA	TRBV29-1	NA	TRBJ1-5	TGCAGCGTTGGGTTAGGGGGGGATAGCAATCAGCCCCAGCATTTT	CSVGLGGDSNQPQHF
12	NA	TRBV15	NA	TRBJ2-5	TGTGCCACCAGGAGAGGGCCCGAGACCCAGTACTTC	CATRRGPETQYF
16	NA	TRBV28	TRBD1	TRBJ2-4	TGTGCCAGCAGCCGAGGAAAGGGACAGGGGCCGAAGAATCAGTACTTC	CASSRGKGQGPKNQYF
13	NA	TRBV5-4	NA	TRBJ2-1	TGTGCCAGCAGCTTGAATTGGGAAAATGAGCAGTTCTTC	CASSLNWENEQFF
15	NA	TRBV6-5	NA	TRBJ1-6	TGTGCCAGCAGTTACGATAACAGATATAATTCACCCCTCCACTTT	CASSYDNRYNSPLHF
17	NA	TRBV4-1	NA	TRBJ2-6	TGCGCCAGCAGCCCGTCTGAACAACCTTCTGGGGCCAACGTCCTGACTTTC	CASSPSEQPSGANVLTF
14	once	TRBV4-2	TRBD2	TRBJ2-7	TGTGCCAGCAGCCGGGGACTAGGGGAGTACGAGCAGTACTTC	CASSRGLGEYEQYF
11	few	TRBV11-2	NA	TRBJ1-1	TGTGCCAGCAGCTTAGTGGGAGTAGCTTTCTTT	CASSLVGVAFF
15	NA	TRBV11-2	TRBD1	TRBJ1-2	TGTGCCAGCAGCTTATCTAACAGGGGGCTTGATGGCTACACCTTC	CASSLSNRGLDGYTF
16	NA	TRBV4-1	NA	TRBJ1-5	TGCGCCAGCAGCCAAGATCGCGGCGGGGGCCTTCAGCCCCAGCATTTT	CASSQDRGGGLQPQHF
13	few	TRBV6-5	NA	TRBJ1-1	TGTGCCAGCAGACTACAGGGGAACACTGAAGCTTTCTTT	CASRLQGNTEAFF
19	NA	TRBV5-1	NA	TRBJ1-5	TGCGCCAGCAAAGTAAGGGACGCGGAACCTCTGGGTAGCAATCAGCCCCAGCATTTT	CASKVRDAEPLGSNQPQHF
15	NA	TRBV5-8	TRBD1	TRBJ1-5	TGTGCCAGCAGCTTGGTGGACAGGGCTAATCAGCCCCAGCATTTT	CASSLVDRANQPQHF
16	NA	TRBV19	NA	TRBJ2-2	TGTGCCAGTAGTATTCTGAGGACAAGTGGGCCGGGGGAGCTGTTTTTT	CASSILRTSGPGELFF
13	once	TRBV5-5	NA	TRBJ1-6	TGTGCCAGCAGCTTCGGACTCAATTCACCCCTCCACTTT	CASSFGLNSPLHF
16	NA	TRBV18	NA	TRBJ2-2	TGTGCCAGCTCACGCCGGAGGGGGGATGCCGCCGGGGAGCTGTTTTTT	CASSRRRGDAAGELFF